This TCR beta chain was identified during a study of T cell responses to AZD1222 COVID-19 vaccine. Study results and limitations: The repertoires were collected only after the peak T cell response. Baseline serology detected seropositivity in only five or six AZD1222 recipients. Spike as a whole was targeted by vaccine-associated CD4 TCRs, dominant at 160-218 and 743-854.

Using immunoSEQ multiplex PCR, the repertoire was profiled, and TCRdb retains in-frame clones only, with some absent. Seen here are fewer than 40,000 clones, approximately 85% observed once, and the top ten hold approximately 27%. Trimming cost V 2 bases and J 0 bases; bases outside gene matches: 3. The CDR3 length is 15 residues. Germline loops: CDR1 LGHNA, CDR2 YNFKEQ. Of note for this clone: Its specificity is unknown.

V and J are TRBV4-2 and TRBJ2-7, with TRBD1 matching 8 bases. The sample consisted of peripheral blood, taken 28 days after the second dose of the MenACWY control vaccine. The receptor comes from an adult who received the MenACWY meningococcal vaccine as a control. CDR3 sequence: CASSQNRGSSYEQYF. The CDR3 DNA reads as TGTGCCAGCAGCCAAAACAGGGGGAGCTCCTACGAGCAGTACTTC.